The 13 T cell receptor beta chains in this list originate from one sample, sequenced in a study of human T cells and chemical hapten exposure. The time point is: pre-sensitization, week 0. The treatment is: therapeutic diphenylcyclopropenone sensitization with weekly scalp DPC. TCRdb fed the RACE reads into MiXCR, producing one record per CDR3 protein. The data hold some 300,000 distinct CDR3 sequences, with around 5.5% observed a single time. This material consisted of whole blood, taken in connection with sensitization to the hapten diphenylcyclopropenone (DPC). The source of these receptors is a young woman with alopecia areata. Some clones in this sample may be carry-over from other donors' samples.

The rearrangement uses TRBV20-1 and TRBJ1-6, with D possibly being TRBD1 (5 bases). CDR3 size: 16 residues. The V gene's germline CDR1 is DFQATT and CDR2 SNEGSKA (reference sequence). The V gene lost 4 bases and the J gene lost 7 bases, with 20 bases spanning the gap. The CDR3 loop reads CSATIGPGPTNSPLHF. For the CDR3, the DNA is TGCAGTGCTACGATAGGACCGGGACCCACGAATTCACCCCTCCACTTT.

The rearrangement uses TRBV25-1 and TRBJ2-1; 9 nucleotides match TRBD1. The V segment lost 5 bases and the J segment 8 bases; nucleotides outside the gene matches: 7. Germline CDR1 and CDR2: MGHDK and SYGVNS. The CDR3 runs to 14 residues. The CDR3 here is CASSSRTGDDEQFF. In nucleotides, the CDR3 is TGTGCCAGCAGTTCTCGGACAGGGGATGATGAGCAGTTCTTC.

V usage is TRBV28 and J usage is TRBJ1-1; D remains ambiguous. Trimming pared 4 bases from V and 13 bases from J, leaving 19 bases between. Germline V gives CDR1 MDHEN, CDR2 SYDVKM. This CDR3 is 13 amino acids long. CDR3 bases: TGTGCCAGCAGTTCCCGAGATCTTAGAGTAAGTTTCTTT. Encoded protein: CASSSRDLRVSFF.

This clonotype was recorded many times. The V and J genes are TRBV20-1 and TRBJ2-1; TRBD2 aligns across 7 bases. This CDR3 comprises 13 residues. With 3 bases clipped from V and 7 bases from J, the junction kept 6 bases outside the gene matches. CDR1 and CDR2 (germline): DFQATT, SNEGSKA (reference sequence). Here the CDR3 DNA reads TGCAGTGCTAGCAACGGGGGGTTAAATGAGCAGTTCTTC. Amino acid sequence: CSASNGGLNEQFF.

This clonotype was detected ten times or more. The V and J genes are TRBV7-9 and TRBJ2-7; perhaps TRBD2 as D (5 bases). V was clipped by 5 bases and J by 3 bases, with 8 bases between them. Germline values: CDR1 SEHNR, CDR2 FQNEAQ (reference sequence). This CDR3 has 12 amino acids. CDR3 sequence (DNA): TGTGCCAGCAGCCCCGAGGGCTACGAGCAGTACTTC. Translating it yields CASSPEGYEQYF.

In its sample, this clonotype was seen many times. The V call is TRBV7-9, the J call TRBJ1-2; D ambiguous. Germline V gene lookup returns CDR1 SEHNR and CDR2 FQNEAQ (reference sequence). This CDR3 spans 15 amino acids. V dropped 5 bases and J dropped 5 bases, with 18 bases sitting between them. CDR3 loop: CASSPRQASWYGYTF. CDR3 nucleotides: TGTGCCAGCAGCCCGCGGCAAGCCTCCTGGTATGGCTACACCTTC.

This clonotype came up a few times. This chain joins TRBV13 and TRBJ2-1, with a weak D call TRBD1 (5 bases). CDR3 length equals 15 residues. Per the germline V gene, CDR1 is PRHDT and CDR2 is FYEKMQ (reference sequence). V was shortened by 2 bases and J by 2 bases, with 10 bases between the two germline ends. The CDR3 loop reads CASSLTPRAYNEQFF. CDR3 nucleotide sequence: TGTGCCAGCAGCTTAACCCCCAGGGCCTACAATGAGCAGTTCTTC.

The chain links TRBV5-1 to TRBJ2-1; D gene unclear. Trimming left V 0 bases short and J 0 bases short, with 19 bases between. CDR1 and CDR2 (germline): SGHRS, YFSETQ. This CDR3 has 19 amino acids. The CDR3 DNA reads TGCGCCAGCAGCTTGGGTGGCTCCCGGCGTTCTATCTCCTACAATGAGCAGTTCTTC. It codes for CASSLGGSRRSISYNEQFF. The full variable domain, with the rest looked up from reference TRBV5-1 and TRBJ2-1, is KAGVTQTPRYLIKTRGQQVTLSCSPISGHRSVSWYQQTPGQGLQFLFEYFSETQRNKGNFPGRFSGRQFSNSRSEMNVSTLELGDSALYLCASSLGGSRRSISYNEQFFGPGTRLTVL.

This clonotype was counted between two and nine times. V gene TRBV4-1 combines with J gene TRBJ1-5; D remains ambiguous. V lost 4 bases and J 5 bases, leaving 18 bases between the germline ends. Germline CDR1 is MGHRA and CDR2 is YSYEKL. The CDR3 covers 16 residues. Here the CDR3 reads CASSRILARSDQPQHF. CDR3 nucleotide sequence: TGCGCCAGCAGCCGCATTCTCGCTCGATCGGATCAGCCCCAGCATTTT.

This clonotype appeared a few times. The gene calls are TRBV28 and TRBJ1-5; 8 bases are a match to TRBD1. CDR1 MDHEN and CDR2 SYDVKM come from the germline V gene. The V and J ends lost 3 bases and 4 bases, in that order; junction bases with no gene match: 8. This CDR3 has 16 residues. This CDR3 is CASSLDRAYRNQPQHF. The CDR3 bases are TGTGCCAGCAGTTTGGACAGGGCCTATAGGAATCAGCCCCAGCATTTT.

This clonotype came up many times. The CDR3 coding sequence is TGTGCCTCACTTCCCAGCGGGGGGACCGTTAATCCTAGCACAGATACGCAGTATTTT. It codes for CASLPSGGTVNPSTDTQYF. The chain links TRBV7-2 to TRBJ2-3; 9 bases are a match to TRBD2. The CDR3 is made up of 19 amino acids. Germline V gene sequence: CDR1 SGHTA, CDR2 FQGNSA. The trim removed 11 bases at V and 0 bases at J, leaving 21 bases unmatched.

This clonotype was found a few times. The CDR3 DNA is TGTGCCAGCAGTGCGGGGGGCGACGAGCAGTACTTC. This codes for CASSAGGDEQYF. The chain employs TRBV2 and TRBJ2-7, with D tentatively TRBD2 (7 bases). CDR1 SNHLY and CDR2 FYNNEI come from the germline V gene. This CDR3 has 12 residues. V dropped 4 bases and J dropped 5 bases, with 9 bases sitting between them.

At least ten counts were recorded for this clonotype. This chain links TRBV7-9 with TRBJ2-2; D is uncertain. CDR1 SEHNR and CDR2 FQNEAQ come from the germline V gene (reference sequence). This CDR3 is built from 13 residues. Trimming stripped 6 bases from V and 4 bases from J, with 9 bases between. CDR3 amino acids: CASSPIATGELFF. CDR3 nucleotide sequence: TGTGCCAGCAGTCCCATAGCCACCGGGGAGCTGTTTTTT.